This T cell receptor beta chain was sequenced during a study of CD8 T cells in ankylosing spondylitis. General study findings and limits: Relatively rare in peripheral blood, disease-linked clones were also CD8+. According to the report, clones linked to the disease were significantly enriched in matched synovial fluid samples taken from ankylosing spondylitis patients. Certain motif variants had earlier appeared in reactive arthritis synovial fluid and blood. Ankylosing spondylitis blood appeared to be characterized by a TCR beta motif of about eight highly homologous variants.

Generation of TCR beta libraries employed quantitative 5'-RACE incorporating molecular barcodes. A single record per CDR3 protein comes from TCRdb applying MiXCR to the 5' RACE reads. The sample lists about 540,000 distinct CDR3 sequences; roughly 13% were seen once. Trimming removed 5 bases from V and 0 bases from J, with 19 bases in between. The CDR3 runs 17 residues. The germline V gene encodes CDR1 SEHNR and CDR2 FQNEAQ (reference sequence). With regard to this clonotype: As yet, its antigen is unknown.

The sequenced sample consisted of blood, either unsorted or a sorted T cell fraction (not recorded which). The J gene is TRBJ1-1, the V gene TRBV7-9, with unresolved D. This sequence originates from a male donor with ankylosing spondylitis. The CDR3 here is CASSPPRGRWLNTEAFF. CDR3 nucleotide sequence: TGTGCCAGCAGCCCCCCCCGTGGCAGGTGGCTGAACACTGAAGCTTTCTTT.